The 23 T cell receptor beta chains listed next were all sequenced from one sample in a study of beta chain features in type 1 diabetes. These receptors' antigens are unknown. Reverse transcribing all isolated RNA meant expressed TCRB transcripts were sequenced. Here immunoSEQ multiplex PCR was the method, and the copy in TCRdb shows in-frame clones only, minus some. In the table there are tens of thousands of clones, roughly 39% of which are singletons. Study results and caveats: Type 1 diabetes patients had TCRB CDR3s that were shorter (moderately but significantly so) in all four CD4+ subsets.

The specimen was Tregs from blood. These receptors were collected from a young man with type 1 diabetes.

The table lists this clone with a few counts. This chain uses TRBV19 with TRBJ2-1, with D possibly TRBD2 on 7 matching bases. Looked up from germline, CDR1 is LNHDA and CDR2 is SQIVND (reference sequence). Trimming cost V 5 bases and J 8 bases, with 25 bases left between them. CDR3 length: 17 amino acids. The CDR3 reads CASSQDFTGRDGDEQFF. The CDR3 DNA is TGTGCCAGTAGTCAAGACTTCACAGGGAGGGATGGTGATGAGCAGTTCTTC. Full variable domain (remainder filled in from reference TRBV19 and TRBJ2-1): DGGITQSPKYLFRKEGQNVTLSCEQNLNHDAMYWYRQDPGQGLRLIYYSQIVNDFQKGDIAEGYSVSREKKESFPLTVTSAQKNPTAFYLCASSQDFTGRDGDEQFFGPGTRLTVL.

V and J are TRBV5-1 and TRBJ2-2; D perhaps matches TRBD2 (6 bases). V lost 3 bases, J lost 5 bases, and 17 bases lay in between. Germline CDR1 is SGHRS and CDR2 is YFSETQ. The CDR3 is 16 amino acids. CDR3 DNA: TGCGCCAGCAGCTCGTCGACTAGGTCCCTTACCGGGGAGCTGTTTTTT. This sequence encodes CASSSSTRSLTGELFF.

The CDR3, as DNA: TGTGCCATCAGTGACCCAGGGACCCGGGGGACTGAAGCTTTCTTT. Translated, it gives CAISDPGTRGTEAFF. The chain is built from TRBV10-3 and TRBJ1-1; D perhaps matches TRBD1 (5 bases). Germline V CDR1 and CDR2: ENHRY, SYGVKD. The CDR3 has 15 residues. V lost 3 bases and J 5 bases, leaving 16 bases between the germline ends.

The chain has TRBV28 and TRBJ2-3; TRBD1 might be the D (5 bases). The CDR3 is 17 amino acids. With 3 bases removed from V and 1 base from J, the gap between germline ends came to 17 bases. Germline CDR1 and CDR2: MDHEN and SYDVKM. Here the CDR3 reads CASSFSLPTQGTDTQYF. DNA of the CDR3: TGTGCCAGCAGTTTTAGTCTGCCGACACAGGGCACAGATACGCAGTATTTT.

The genes are TRBV6-1 and TRBJ1-2, with 8 bases that match TRBD1. V dropped 4 bases and J dropped 8; count of bases not matched to a gene: 9. CDR1 is MNHNS and CDR2 is SASEGT in the germline V gene. The CDR3 runs 14 residues. CDR3 nucleotides: TGTGCCAGCAGTGTCCTGACAGGGGAAGTCGGCTACACCTTC. Amino acids: CASSVLTGEVGYTF.

The V gene is TRBV5-1, the J gene TRBJ2-5, with D possibly being TRBD1 (6 bases). The ends were cut back, 4 bases at V and 5 bases at J, with 15 bases in the middle. The length of the CDR3 is 14 residues. Looked up from germline, CDR1 is SGHRS and CDR2 is YFSETQ. The CDR3 region is CASSKGQFVETQYF. The CDR3 DNA is TGCGCCAGCAGCAAAGGACAGTTCGTGGAGACCCAGTACTTC.

By frequency in the sample, this clone is medium-sized. The V gene is TRBV19, the J gene TRBJ2-3; 7 positions match TRBD2. J gave up 11 bases and V 3 bases, and 8 bases lay outside the gene matches. CDR1 LNHDA and CDR2 SQIVND come from the germline V gene (reference sequence). The CDR3 is made up of 13 amino acids. CDR3 in DNA: TGTGCCAGTAGTATCTCAGCGGGAAGGGTGCAGTATTTT. It translates to CASSISAGRVQYF.

This clone was found a few times. The gene calls are TRBV7-3 and TRBJ2-7; D is perhaps TRBD2 (6 bases). Germline V gene data show CDR1 as SGHTA and CDR2 as FQGTGA. V lost 5 bases and J 6 bases, leaving 23 bases between the germline ends. This CDR3 region has 16 residues. CDR3: CASSPSSAAGLGEQYF. In nucleotides, the CDR3 is TGTGCCAGCAGCCCGTCTAGCGCCGCGGGTTTAGGCGAGCAGTACTTC.

Notes on this clone: The same CDR3 can be traced to other DNA sequences in this sample. The V call is TRBV19, the J call TRBJ1-3; 7 nucleotides align to TRBD1. The CDR3 loop spans 16 amino acids. CDR1 and CDR2 from the germline V gene are LNHDA and SQIVND (reference sequence). Germline trimming cut 3 bases from V and 0 bases from J; bases unmatched to any gene: 5. The CDR3 DNA follows: TGTGCCAGTAGTATCAGCCAGGGGGACTCTGGAAACACCATATATTTT. It yields the protein CASSISQGDSGNTIYF.

The rearrangement joins TRBV27 to TRBJ2-7; maybe TRBD1 (5 bases). The germline V gene has CDR1 MNHEY and CDR2 SMNVEV (reference sequence). The CDR3 is 19 residues long. Trimming removed 5 bases at V and 7 bases at J, with 33 bases between. The CDR3, as DNA: TGTGCCAGCAGTCCCGCCCCTTCGACAGCAATAGTACTCTTTACGGAGCAGTACTTC. The encoded protein is CASSPAPSTAIVLFTEQYF.

The rearrangement links TRBV7-2 to TRBJ2-2; 11 bases fit TRBD2. Trimming removed 1 base from V and 1 base from J; junction bases left unmatched: 5. Germline CDR1 and CDR2: SGHTA and FQGNSA. The CDR3 has 18 amino acids. This CDR3 is CASSLVRGLAENTGELFF. As DNA, the CDR3 is TGTGCCAGCAGCTTAGTTCGGGGACTAGCGGAGAACACCGGGGAGCTGTTTTTT.

The chain joins TRBV28 to TRBJ1-2; D gene ambiguous. CDR1 and CDR2 (germline): MDHEN, SYDVKM. Trimming stripped 7 bases from V and 7 bases from J, with 16 bases between. The CDR3 loop spans 13 amino acids. The CDR3 loop is CASKGRVLSGYTF. In DNA form, the CDR3 reads TGTGCCAGCAAAGGCCGGGTGCTGTCTGGCTACACCTTC.

This chain joins TRBV27 and TRBJ1-5; D is possibly TRBD1 (5 bases). The germline V gene encodes CDR1 MNHEY and CDR2 SMNVEV (reference sequence). V lost 3 bases, J lost 2 bases, and 8 bases lay in between. The CDR3 consists of 14 residues. The CDR3 sequence: CASSLKGRNQPQHF. The CDR3 nucleotides read TGTGCCAGCAGTTTGAAGGGGCGCAATCAGCCCCAGCATTTT.

V gene TRBV11-1 combines with J gene TRBJ2-4, with 7 nucleotides matching TRBD1. This CDR3 is built from 19 residues. V dropped 5 bases and J dropped 1; count of bases not matched to a gene: 17. Germline V gene lookup returns CDR1 SGHAT and CDR2 FQDESV (reference sequence). In DNA, the CDR3 is TGTGCCAGCAGCCCCGGGACAGAGGGCTCTTTGTTCGCCAAAAACATTCAGTACTTC. Its protein is CASSPGTEGSLFAKNIQYF.

The chain joins TRBV28 to TRBJ2-1, with 10 positions matching TRBD2. Germline values: CDR1 MDHEN, CDR2 SYDVKM. V lost 6 bases to trimming and J lost 4 bases; unmatched junction nucleotides: 6. CDR3 size: 15 residues. DNA for the CDR3: TGTGCCAGCAGGATGGGACTAGCGTTATACAATGAGCAGTTCTTC. Amino acid sequence: CASRMGLALYNEQFF.

This chain uses TRBV19 with TRBJ1-2, with 10 bases fitting TRBD1. This CDR3 has 14 residues. V was clipped by 5 bases and J by 5 bases; unmatched bases: 5. Per germline, CDR1 LNHDA and CDR2 SQIVND (reference sequence). The CDR3 nucleotides read TGTGCCAGTAGTCCGACAGGGGGCAGTTATGGCTACACCTTC. Its translation is CASSPTGGSYGYTF. Complete variable domain (other parts from reference TRBV19 and TRBJ1-2): DGGITQSPKYLFRKEGQNVTLSCEQNLNHDAMYWYRQDPGQGLRLIYYSQIVNDFQKGDIAEGYSVSREKKESFPLTVTSAQKNPTAFYLCASSPTGGSYGYTFGSGTRLTVV.

The CDR3: CASSLVGTGAGELFF. The CDR3 nucleotides are TGTGCCAGCAGCTTAGTAGGGACTGGTGCCGGGGAGCTGTTTTTT. V usage is TRBV7-2 and J usage is TRBJ2-2; a weak D match, TRBD2 (6 bases). The CDR3 length is 15 residues. Germline CDR1 is SGHTA and CDR2 is FQGNSA. Trimming cost V 1 base and J 6 bases, with 12 bases left between them. Based on the CDR3 plus reference TRBV7-2 and TRBJ2-2, the full variable domain is GAGVSQSPSNKVTEKGKDVELRCDPISGHTALYWYRQSLGQGLEFLIYFQGNSAPDKSGLPSDRFSAERTGGSVSTLTIQRTQQEDSAVYLCASSLVGTGAGELFFGEGSRLTVL.

In its sample, this clone was seen a few times. V gene TRBV10-3 combines with J gene TRBJ1-1; D may be TRBD1 (5 bases). Germline V CDR1 and CDR2: ENHRY, SYGVKD. The CDR3 is 13 amino acids. Between the trimmed V and J ends, which lost 5 bases and 5 bases, there was a span of 12 bases. The CDR3 reads CAISNGAGTEAFF. The CDR3 DNA follows: TGTGCCATCAGTAATGGGGCGGGAACTGAAGCTTTCTTT.

This clone was counted a few times. The chain has TRBV18 and TRBJ2-1; the match to TRBD2 covers 7 bases. J lost 5 bases, V lost 2 bases, and 6 bases had no gene match. CDR1 is KGHSH, CDR2 LQKENI, per germline. The CDR3 is made up of 15 amino acids. The CDR3 loop reads CASSPAGVVHNEQFF. CDR3 DNA: TGTGCCAGCTCACCAGCGGGAGTGGTCCACAATGAGCAGTTCTTC. Filled out from reference TRBV18 and TRBJ2-1, the complete variable domain reads NAGVMQNPRHLVRRRGQEARLRCSPMKGHSHVYWYRQLPEEGLKFMVYLQKENIIDESGMPKERFSAEFPKEGPSILRIQQVVRGDSAAYFCASSPAGVVHNEQFFGPGTRLTVL.

The chain carries TRBV6-6 and TRBJ2-5, with D unclear. Trimming stripped 7 bases from V and 5 bases from J, with 17 bases between. Germline V gene lookup returns CDR1 MNHNY and CDR2 SVGAGI (reference sequence). The CDR3 spans 14 residues. The CDR3 reads CASKTERPTETQYF. In DNA form, the CDR3 reads TGTGCCAGCAAAACAGAAAGGCCAACGGAGACCCAGTACTTC.

V gene TRBV28 combines with J gene TRBJ2-3; D may be TRBD2 (5 bases). The CDR3 covers 17 residues. The V end was cut by 3 bases, the J end by 2 bases, with 18 bases between. CDR1 is MDHEN, CDR2 SYDVKM, per germline. The chain's CDR3 is CASSFGSASGHTDTQYF. The CDR3 DNA reads as TGTGCCAGCAGTTTCGGATCTGCCAGCGGCCACACAGATACGCAGTATTTT.

This chain connects TRBV7-9 to TRBJ2-2; D remains unclear. V lost 5 bases to trimming and J lost 0 bases, with 10 bases between them. This CDR3 contains 15 residues. Germline V lookup: CDR1 SEHNR, CDR2 FQNEAQ (reference sequence). As DNA, the CDR3 is TGTGCCAGCAGCCCACACAGTCCGAACACCGGGGAGCTGTTTTTT. Translated, it gives CASSPHSPNTGELFF.

This clone was counted a few times. This chain links TRBV11-2 with TRBJ2-7; 9 bases are a match to TRBD1. Germline V lookup: CDR1 SGHAT, CDR2 FQNNGV. Germline trimming cut 6 bases from V and 0 bases from J; bases unmatched to any gene: 6. The CDR3 spans 15 residues. The CDR3 bases are TGTGCCAGCAGGTGGGGACAGGGACTCTCCTACGAGCAGTACTTC. Its translation is CASRWGQGLSYEQYF. Looking up the rest from reference TRBV11-2 and TRBJ2-7 gives the full variable domain: EAGVAQSPRYKIIEKRQSVAFWCNPISGHATLYWYQQILGQGPKLLIQFQNNGVVDDSQLPKDRFSAERLKGVDSTLKIQPAKLEDSAVYLCASRWGQGLSYEQYFGPGTRLTVT.